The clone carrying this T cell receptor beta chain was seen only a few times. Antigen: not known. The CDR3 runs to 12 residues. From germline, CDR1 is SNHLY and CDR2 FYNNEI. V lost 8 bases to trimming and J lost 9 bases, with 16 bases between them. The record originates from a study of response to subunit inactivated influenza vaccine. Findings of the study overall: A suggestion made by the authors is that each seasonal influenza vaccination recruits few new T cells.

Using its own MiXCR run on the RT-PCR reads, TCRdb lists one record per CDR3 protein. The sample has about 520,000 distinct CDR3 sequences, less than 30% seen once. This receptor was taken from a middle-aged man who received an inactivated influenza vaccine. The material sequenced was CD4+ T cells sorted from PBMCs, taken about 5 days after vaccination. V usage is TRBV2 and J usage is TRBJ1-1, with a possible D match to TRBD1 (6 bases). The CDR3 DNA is TGTGCCAGCGTGGGGGGCTGGGCCCAAGCTTTCTTT. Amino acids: CASVGGWAQAFF.